A single sample is the source of the 10 T cell receptor beta chains below, sequenced in a study of T cell changes during pregnancy in multiple sclerosis. The table came from immunoSEQ multiplex PCR; TCRdb's copy has only in-frame clones and leaves some out. Of around 34,000 clones listed, roughly 90% are singletons. Sequenced here: CD8+ T cells from peripheral blood mononuclear cells, sampled after pregnancy. The receptor set was obtained from a female donor with multiple sclerosis, enrolled in a pregnancy study.

The chain is built from TRBV7-3 and TRBJ1-1, with a possible D match to TRBD1 (6 bases). The CDR3 runs 12 residues. In germline, CDR1 is SGHTA, CDR2 FQGTGA. V was trimmed by 5 bases and J by 6 bases, leaving 10 bases between them. The CDR3 coding sequence is TGTGCCAGCAGCCAAGGACAGCCTGAAGCTTTCTTT. Translating it yields CASSQGQPEAFF.

The chain couples TRBV9 to TRBJ1-2; maybe TRBD1 (6 bases). The CDR3 runs to 15 residues. The V end lost 0 bases, the J end lost 0 bases, and 9 bases lay between the germline ends. In germline, CDR1 is SGDLS, CDR2 YYNGEE. The CDR3 DNA is TGTGCCAGCAGCGTAGAGGGGGGGCCTAACTATGGCTACACCTTC. Its translation: CASSVEGGPNYGYTF.

This chain links TRBV5-5 with TRBJ2-1; 7 bases are a match to TRBD2. The CDR3 runs to 16 residues. The junction had 8 bases not matched to a gene; V was cut back by 4 bases and J by 1 base. CDR1 is SGHKS, CDR2 YYEKEE, per germline (reference sequence). The CDR3: CASSREAVPSYNEQFF. In DNA, the CDR3 is TGTGCCAGCAGCCGGGAGGCCGTTCCGTCCTACAATGAGCAGTTCTTC.

The rearrangement links TRBV27 to TRBJ2-7; no clear D gene. Trimming took 4 bases from V and 0 from J, leaving 13 bases between them. The CDR3 is 15 amino acids. Germline V lookup: CDR1 MNHEY, CDR2 SMNVEV (reference sequence). The CDR3 sequence is CASSSQFASSYEQYF. CDR3 nucleotide sequence: TGTGCCAGCAGTTCCCAATTCGCGAGCTCCTACGAGCAGTACTTC.

The rearrangement uses TRBV2 and TRBJ2-7; 7 nucleotides line up with TRBD1. V trimming: 9 bases; J trimming: 3 bases; junction bases outside the gene matches: 8. In germline, CDR1 is SNHLY, CDR2 FYNNEI. This CDR3 is 13 amino acids long. The CDR3, as DNA: TGTGCCAGGCTGACAGGGCCCAACTACGAGCAGTACTTC. Protein: CARLTGPNYEQYF.

This chain joins TRBV4-1 and TRBJ2-2; D may be TRBD1 (6 bases). Germline CDR1 reads MGHRA; CDR2 reads YSYEKL. V was trimmed by 3 bases and J by 0 bases, leaving 8 bases between them. The CDR3 consists of 15 residues. The CDR3 DNA sequence: TGCGCCAGCAGCCATGCAGGGGCGAACACCGGGGAGCTGTTTTTT. This codes for CASSHAGANTGELFF.

J is TRBJ2-2 and V is TRBV11-3; 9 nucleotides agree with TRBD1. The V gene's germline CDR1 is SGHNT and CDR2 YENEEA. CDR3 length equals 17 residues. The J segment lost 4 bases and the V segment lost 5 bases, leaving 11 bases of the junction unmatched. CDR3 coding DNA: TGTGCCAGCAGCGAATTTGGGACAGGGAGGCCCACCGGGGAGCTGTTTTTT. It is translated as CASSEFGTGRPTGELFF. Full variable domain (remainder filled in from reference TRBV11-3 and TRBJ2-2): EAGVVQSPRYKIIEKKQPVAFWCNPISGHNTLYWYLQNLGQGPELLIRYENEEAVDDSQLPKDRFSAERLKGVDSTLKIQPAELGDSAVYLCASSEFGTGRPTGELFFGEGSRLTVL.

This chain links TRBV10-3 with TRBJ1-3; 8 bases agree with TRBD1. The germline V gene has CDR1 ENHRY and CDR2 SYGVKD. The V gene end was trimmed by 6 bases and the J gene end by 2 bases; junction bases not matched to a gene: 6. The CDR3 totals 15 residues. CDR3 bases: TGTGCCATCAGAGGGACAGGCGGGCCTGGAAACACCATATATTTT. Amino acids: CAIRGTGGPGNTIYF.

This clone was observed once. This chain links TRBV7-2 with TRBJ1-2; 11 bases agree with TRBD1. The V and J ends lost 5 bases and 5 bases, in that order; junction bases with no gene match: 19. Germline loops: CDR1 SGHTA, CDR2 FQGNSA. The CDR3 consists of 19 residues. DNA of the CDR3: TGTGCCAGCAGCCTTCCCCCCGGTCGGGTGGGACAGGGGGTTTATGGCTACACCTTC. Its protein is CASSLPPGRVGQGVYGYTF.

The chain joins TRBV9 to TRBJ1-3; the D gene is possibly TRBD1 (5 bases). The CDR3 sequence is 15 residues long. Germline lookup yields CDR1 SGDLS and CDR2 YYNGEE. The ends were cut back, 4 bases at V and 8 bases at J, with 19 bases in the middle. This chain's CDR3 is CASSRDSDIMDTIYF. The DNA for the CDR3 is TGTGCCAGCAGCAGGGACTCGGACATTATGGACACCATATATTTT.